Presented here are 8 T cell receptor beta chains from one specimen sequenced in a study of blood T cell repertoires in COVID-19. Measured with immunoSEQ multiplex PCR; TCRdb has only the in-frame clones, and not every one. The data contain 55,000 to 80,000 clones, approximately 86% of them singletons. Source material: peripheral blood. Receptor source: a man between 70 and 80 years old with acute or convalescent COVID-19.

The chain carries TRBV24-1 and TRBJ2-1; 11 bases are a match to TRBD2. There are 17 residues in the CDR3. Germline CDR1 reads KGHDR; CDR2 reads SFDVKD. Losses at the gene ends were 4 bases for V and 7 bases for J; bases not matched to a gene: 11. Written as DNA, the CDR3 is TGTGCCACCAGTGACGCTGAATTAGCGGGGGGGCAAAATGAGCAGTTCTTC. Protein: CATSDAELAGGQNEQFF.

The rearrangement joins TRBV6-5 to TRBJ2-2, with a weak D call TRBD1 (5 bases). The CDR3 consists of 13 residues. Germline V gene lookup returns CDR1 MNHEY and CDR2 SVGAGI. The V end lost 5 bases, the J end lost 5 bases, and 9 bases lay between the germline ends. This chain's CDR3 is CASSPGLTGELFF. The CDR3 nucleotides are TGTGCCAGCAGTCCAGGGTTAACCGGGGAGCTGTTTTTT.

The chain employs TRBV5-6 and TRBJ1-4; possible D gene TRBD1, 5 bases. V lost 3 bases to trimming and J lost 7 bases, with 19 bases between them. CDR1 is SGHDT, CDR2 YYEEEE, per germline. This CDR3 comprises 16 residues. The CDR3 here is CASSSITRDVGEKLFF. The CDR3 DNA reads as TGTGCCAGCAGCTCGATTACCAGGGATGTAGGTGAAAAACTGTTTTTT.

V usage is TRBV6-2 or TRBV6-3 and J usage is TRBJ2-3; D remains ambiguous. Germline V gives CDR1 MNHEY, CDR2 SVGEGT. This CDR3 has 16 amino acids. Trimming stripped 2 bases from V and 2 bases from J, with 14 bases between. Here the CDR3 reads CASSYGRDSFTDTQYF. In DNA, the CDR3 is TGTGCCAGCAGTTACGGCCGAGACTCCTTCACAGATACGCAGTATTTT.

In DNA form, the CDR3 reads TGTGCCAGCAGCTACCCGACTAGCGGCACAGATACGCAGTATTTT. Protein: CASSYPTSGTDTQYF. The V call is TRBV13, the J call TRBJ2-3; 8 positions agree with TRBD2. The CDR3 is 15 amino acids. Germline CDR1 is PRHDT and CDR2 is FYEKMQ (reference sequence). Trimming took 4 bases from V and 1 from J; bases not matched to a gene: 4.

In this sample, this clone turned up once. The chain joins TRBV27 to TRBJ1-3; D remains ambiguous. The CDR3 length is 14 residues. The V gene lost 0 bases and the J gene lost 5 bases, with 8 bases spanning the gap. CDR1 is MNHEY, CDR2 SMNVEV, per germline (reference sequence). Here the CDR3 DNA reads TGTGCCAGCAGTTTATCTCCCGGGAGAAACACCATATATTTT. Protein product: CASSLSPGRNTIYF.

The chain carries TRBV10-3 and TRBJ1-1; D gene ambiguous. CDR3 length: 11 residues. The V gene's germline CDR1 is ENHRY and CDR2 SYGVKD. Trimming pared 10 bases from V and 0 bases from J, leaving 6 bases between. The CDR3 region is CATLMNTEAFF. The CDR3 DNA is TGTGCCACCCTAATGAACACTGAAGCTTTCTTT.

This chain joins TRBV7-2 and TRBJ2-7; D is undetermined. Trimming stripped 0 bases from V and 4 bases from J, with 13 bases between. CDR1 is SGHTA and CDR2 is FQGNSA in the germline V gene. The CDR3 extends over 15 amino acids. CDR3 coding DNA: TGTGCCAGCAGCTTAGCTCGGAAAAACGGGTACGAGCAGTACTTC. This encodes CASSLARKNGYEQYF.